The entry that follows covers one TCR beta chain sequence. Original processing notes: Reference gene primer amplification gave estimated nucleated cell counts. Produced via immunoSEQ multiplex PCR; TCRdb's table is partial and in-frame only. For V, J and clone size, that table is used; D and trimming come from the DNA. The table records about 73,000 clones, about 79% of them present only once. This sample was included in a study of blood T cell repertoires in COVID-19. For the study at large: From the United States, Italy and Spain came samples of acute and convalescent COVID-19. In each case, the material was cDNA or gDNA derived from T cells, B-cell-depleted T cells, or PBMCs.

The germline gives CDR1 SGHDT, CDR2 YYEEEE. V was cut by 5 bases and J by 4 bases, with 6 bases left in between. The CDR3 is 11 amino acids. The V and J genes are TRBV5-6 and TRBJ1-2; D not resolved. Sample: peripheral blood. This receptor was obtained from a woman aged 55-69 years with acute or convalescent COVID-19. CDR3 bases: TGTGCCAGCAGGAGGGCCTATGGCTACACCTTC. It encodes CASRRAYGYTF.